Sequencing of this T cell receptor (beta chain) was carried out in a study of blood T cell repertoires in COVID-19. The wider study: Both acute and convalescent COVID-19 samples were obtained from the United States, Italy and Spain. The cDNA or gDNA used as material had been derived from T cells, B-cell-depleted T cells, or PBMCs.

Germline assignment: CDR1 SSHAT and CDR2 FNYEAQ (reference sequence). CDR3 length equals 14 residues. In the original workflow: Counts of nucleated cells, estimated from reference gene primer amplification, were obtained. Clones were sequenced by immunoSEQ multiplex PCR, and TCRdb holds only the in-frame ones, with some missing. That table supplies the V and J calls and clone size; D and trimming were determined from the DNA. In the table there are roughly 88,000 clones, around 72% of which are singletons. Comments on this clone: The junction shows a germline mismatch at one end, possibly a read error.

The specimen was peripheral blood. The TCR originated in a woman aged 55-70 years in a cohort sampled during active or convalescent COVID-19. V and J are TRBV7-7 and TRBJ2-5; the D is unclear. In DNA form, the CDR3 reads TGTGCTAGCAGCTTAGCTCCGCAGGCAGAGACCCAGTACTTC. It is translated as CASSLAPQAETQYF.